The 30 T cell receptor beta chains below all came from one sample that was sequenced in a study of post-analysis software for immune sequencing data. Unique-molecular-identifier-tagged TCR beta cDNA libraries were used. TCRdb re-analysed the PCR reads in MiXCR, keeping a single row per CDR3 protein. Among about 810,000 distinct CDR3 sequences, roughly half were seen once, and the ten largest hold approximately 4.3%. No antigen has been identified for these receptors. Findings and caveats of the study: The study found TRBV5-6, TRBV5-1 and TRBV20-1 among about five TRBV segments more frequent in patients than controls.

The sequencing sample was made of blood. The receptor set was obtained from a girl aged 10-17 years with multiple sclerosis.

The chain recombines TRBV6-1 with TRBJ1-5; D gene ambiguous. The CDR3 has 15 residues. Trimming stripped 2 bases from V and 0 bases from J, with 8 bases between. Germline CDR1 reads MNHNS; CDR2 reads SASEGT. The CDR3 nucleotides are TGTGCCAGCAGTGAATGGGGAAATAGCAATCAGCCCCAGCATTTT. Translating it yields CASSEWGNSNQPQHF.

A few counts support this clonotype. The chain couples TRBV20-1 to TRBJ2-1; TRBD2 matches at 8 bases. The junction had 2 bases not matched to a gene; V was cut back by 5 bases and J by 2 bases. This CDR3 region has 13 residues. Germline-derived CDR1 and CDR2 are DFQATT and SNEGSKA (reference sequence). The CDR3 spells CSALLAAYNEQFF. CDR3 coding DNA: TGCAGTGCTTTACTAGCGGCCTACAATGAGCAGTTCTTC.

There are a few counts of this clonotype. V usage is TRBV7-9 and J usage is TRBJ2-7, with D possibly called TRBD1 or TRBD2 (5 bases each). Between the trimmed V and J ends, which lost 9 bases and 0 bases, there was a span of 18 bases. CDR3 length: 15 residues. Looked up from germline, CDR1 is SEHNR and CDR2 is FQNEAQ (reference sequence). CDR3 DNA: TGTGCCAGTGAGGGTGACAGTCATTCCTCCTACGAGCAGTACTTC. It encodes CASEGDSHSSYEQYF.

This clonotype was seen just once. The chain is built from TRBV6-1 and TRBJ2-7, with a weak D call TRBD1 (6 bases). Germline V gene sequence: CDR1 MNHNS, CDR2 SASEGT. The V and J ends lost 6 bases and 3 bases respectively, with 18 bases between them. The CDR3 contains 15 residues. Here the CDR3 DNA reads TGTGCCAGCAGCACCCGAGGACAGATCAGCTACGAGCAGTACTTC. Protein product: CASSTRGQISYEQYF.

Only one count was recorded for this clonotype. CDR3 protein: CASTPGGPSNEQFF. CDR3 sequence (DNA): TGTGCCAGCACCCCGGGAGGGCCCTCGAATGAGCAGTTCTTC. The gene calls are TRBV7-3 and TRBJ2-1; 8 bases line up with TRBD2. Trimming removed 7 bases from V and 7 bases from J; junction bases left unmatched: 9. Germline CDR1 and CDR2: SGHTA and FQGTGA. CDR3 length: 14 amino acids.

The rearrangement uses TRBV3-1 and TRBJ2-4; D unresolved. Germline loops: CDR1 LGHDT, CDR2 YNNKEL (reference sequence). This CDR3 is 18 amino acids long. The V end lost 1 base, the J end lost 0 bases, and 16 bases lay between the germline ends. The CDR3 DNA is TGTGCCAGCAGCCAAGTACCCCTAGATTTGAGAGCCAAAAACATTCAGTACTTC. It yields the protein CASSQVPLDLRAKNIQYF. Complete variable domain (other parts from reference TRBV3-1 and TRBJ2-4): DTAVSQTPKYLVTQMGNDKSIKCEQNLGHDTMYWYKQDSKKFLKIMFSYNNKELIINETVPNRFSPKSPDKAHLNLHINSLELGDSAVYFCASSQVPLDLRAKNIQYFGAGTRLSVL.

The rearrangement uses TRBV14 and TRBJ1-1; D remains ambiguous. The CDR3 sequence is 15 residues long. Germline loops: CDR1 SGHDN, CDR2 FVKESK. V lost 0 bases and J 1 base, leaving 9 bases between the germline ends. CDR3 protein: CASSQDLQENTEAFF. Written as DNA, the CDR3 is TGTGCCAGCAGCCAAGATTTGCAGGAGAACACTGAAGCTTTCTTT.

The rearrangement joins TRBV20-1 to TRBJ2-1; tentative D call: TRBD1 (8 bases). Trimming pared 6 bases from V and 6 bases from J, leaving 15 bases between. Germline CDR1 is DFQATT and CDR2 is SNEGSKA (reference sequence). The CDR3 consists of 13 residues. CDR3 sequence: CSARTGRGNEQFF. The CDR3 DNA reads TGCAGTGCCCGGACAGGGAGGGGCAATGAGCAGTTCTTC.

The chain is built from TRBV2 and TRBJ2-3; 8 nucleotides line up with TRBD2. CDR1 and CDR2 (germline): SNHLY, FYNNEI. CDR3 size: 14 residues. The junction had 6 bases not matched to a gene; V was cut back by 6 bases and J by 4 bases. CDR3 nucleotides: TGTGCCAGCAGAGACGGGGGGGAGGCAGATACGCAGTATTTT. Residues: CASRDGGEADTQYF.

This sequence joins TRBV20-1 and TRBJ1-2; D unclear. CDR1 is DFQATT, CDR2 SNEGSKA, per germline (reference sequence). This CDR3 is built from 13 residues. The CDR3 protein is CSSLNAVFYGYTF. The DNA of the CDR3 is TGCAGCTCACTCAATGCGGTTTTCTATGGCTACACCTTC.

The rearrangement links TRBV29-1 to TRBJ2-1, with 7 bases aligning to TRBD1. Trimming removed 5 bases from V and 5 bases from J; junction bases left unmatched: 6. The CDR3 extends over 13 amino acids. Germline loops: CDR1 SQVTM, CDR2 ANQGSEA. The CDR3 loop reads CSVQGGAHNEQFF. The CDR3 DNA follows: TGCAGCGTTCAAGGGGGCGCTCACAATGAGCAGTTCTTC.

The chain combines TRBV7-8 with TRBJ2-1; 13 bases match TRBD2. This CDR3 has 17 amino acids. V shed 4 bases and J 7 bases; nucleotides not matched to a gene: 10. Per germline, CDR1 SGHVS and CDR2 FQNEAQ. CDR3 region: CASSWATGTSGVNEQFF. The CDR3 DNA sequence: TGTGCCAGCAGCTGGGCCACCGGGACTAGCGGGGTAAATGAGCAGTTCTTC. Filled out from reference TRBV7-8 and TRBJ2-1, the complete variable domain reads GAGVSQSPRYKVAKRGQDVALRCDPISGHVSLFWYQQALGQGPEFLTYFQNEAQLDKSGLPSDRFFAERPEGSVSTLKIQRTQQEDSAVYLCASSWATGTSGVNEQFFGPGTRLTVL.

The J gene is TRBJ2-7, the V gene TRBV20-1; a weak D match, TRBD1 (5 bases). The better agreement between TRBJ2-1 and the DNA end casts doubt on the J call. Per the germline V gene, CDR1 is DFQATT and CDR2 is SNEGSKA (reference sequence). CDR3 length: 12 residues. The CDR3 here is CSDRREYNEQFF. The CDR3 DNA reads as TGCAGTGACCGCAGGGAATACAATGAGCAGTTCTTC.

The CDR3, as DNA: TGCAGTGCTAGAGATCGGGGACTAGCCTCCCTCAATGAGCAGTTCTTC. As protein: CSARDRGLASLNEQFF. This chain joins TRBV20-1 and TRBJ2-1; 9 positions agree with TRBD2. V was clipped by 0 bases and J by 6 bases; unmatched bases: 9. Germline V gives CDR1 DFQATT, CDR2 SNEGSKA (reference sequence). The CDR3 is made up of 16 amino acids.

CDR3: CSAPKDSSYEQYF. The DNA of the CDR3 is TGCAGTGCCCCCAAAGACAGCTCCTACGAGCAGTACTTC. V usage is TRBV20-1 and J usage is TRBJ2-7; D is perhaps TRBD1 (5 bases). The CDR3 runs 13 residues. Trimming removed 6 bases from V and 0 bases from J, with 12 bases in between. Germline V gene data show CDR1 as DFQATT and CDR2 as SNEGSKA (reference sequence).

The chain uses TRBV2 and TRBJ2-4; either TRBD1 or TRBD2 may fit D (5 bases each). The J call may not be correct, given that the DNA end is closer to TRBJ2-7. Germline CDR1 SNHLY, CDR2 FYNNEI. This CDR3 is built from 17 residues. CDR3 nucleotides: TGTGCCAGCAGTGAAGCGCTTGGGGGAAGCGGATCCTACGAGCAGTACTTC. Translation gives CASSEALGGSGSYEQYF.

The chain combines TRBV12-3 or TRBV12-4 with TRBJ2-1; 8 bases agree with TRBD1. This CDR3 comprises 15 residues. The V and J ends lost 7 bases and 4 bases, in that order; junction bases with no gene match: 9. In nucleotides, the CDR3 is TGTGCCAGCAAACTTGGACAGGGTATTTACAATGAGCAGTTCTTC. Its protein is CASKLGQGIYNEQFF.

With regard to this clonotype: At one of its ends the junction is not consistent with the germline gene, which may arise from a read error. This chain links TRBV5-1 with TRBJ2-1, with 8 positions matching TRBD1. This CDR3 is built from 15 residues. Germline V gene sequence: CDR1 SGHRS, CDR2 YFSETQ. The CDR3 nucleotides are TGCGCCAGCAGCTCGACAGGGGTAGAGTACAGTGAGCAGTTCTTC. Translation: CASSSTGVEYSEQFF.

The CDR3 sequence: CASRGQFDSPLHF. The CDR3 DNA follows: TGTGCCAGCAGGGGACAGTTCGATTCACCCCTCCACTTT. The chain is built from TRBV2 and TRBJ1-6; TRBD1 agrees at 7 bases. CDR3 size: 13 residues. CDR1 and CDR2 from the germline V gene are SNHLY and FYNNEI. J lost 8 bases, V lost 6 bases, and 4 bases had no gene match.

The chain joins TRBV20-1 to TRBJ2-1; 8 bases map to TRBD2. CDR3 size: 14 residues. Trimming removed 4 bases from V and 3 bases from J; junction bases left unmatched: 5. CDR1 is DFQATT and CDR2 is SNEGSKA in the germline V gene (reference sequence). CDR3 sequence reads: CSANSGVNYNEQFF. DNA for the CDR3: TGCAGTGCTAATAGCGGGGTAAACTACAATGAGCAGTTCTTC.

The V call is TRBV7-3, the J call TRBJ2-7, with 9 bases aligning to TRBD2. CDR1 and CDR2 from the germline V gene are SGHTA and FQGTGA. Germline trimming cut 5 bases from V and 7 bases from J; bases unmatched to any gene: 12. The CDR3 sequence is 15 residues long. CDR3 bases: TGTGCCAGCAGCCCATTAGCGGGAGAGGTGGGGGAGCAGTACTTC. Its translation: CASSPLAGEVGEQYF.

This sequence joins TRBV12-3 or TRBV12-4 and TRBJ1-6; TRBD1 might be the D (6 bases). This CDR3 is 14 amino acids long. Between the trimmed V and J ends, which lost 5 bases and 5 bases, there was a span of 10 bases. The CDR3 region has the DNA TGTGCCAGCAGTGCGGACAGAAATAATTCACCCCTCCACTTT. It encodes CASSADRNNSPLHF.

This clonotype was seen a single time. The CDR3 spells CASRSSRQGGSYEQYF. The CDR3, as DNA: TGCGCCAGCCGCTCGTCACGACAGGGAGGCAGCTACGAGCAGTACTTC. V usage is TRBV5-1 and J usage is TRBJ2-7, with D perhaps matching TRBD1 (7 bases). The ends were cut back, 7 bases at V and 3 bases at J, with 23 bases in the middle. The V gene's germline CDR1 is SGHRS and CDR2 YFSETQ. The CDR3 is made up of 16 amino acids. The whole variable domain, filled in from reference TRBV5-1 and TRBJ2-7, reads KAGVTQTPRYLIKTRGQQVTLSCSPISGHRSVSWYQQTPGQGLQFLFEYFSETQRNKGNFPGRFSGRQFSNSRSEMNVSTLELGDSALYLCASRSSRQGGSYEQYFGPGTRLTVT.

This clonotype has just a few counts. The CDR3: CASSLTSGTEGYEQYF. CDR3 nucleotide sequence: TGTGCCAGCAGCTTAACGTCTGGAACCGAAGGGTACGAGCAGTACTTC. This sequence joins TRBV7-6 and TRBJ2-7; no reliable D call. CDR3 length: 16 residues. The germline V gene has CDR1 SGHVS and CDR2 FNYEAQ. V gave up 2 bases and J gave up 4 bases, with 18 bases separating them.

This clonotype was recorded a few times. This chain links TRBV12-3 or TRBV12-4 with TRBJ1-2; 7 bases line up with TRBD1. This CDR3 contains 12 residues. V lost 6 bases to trimming and J lost 6 bases; unmatched junction nucleotides: 4. CDR3 sequence (DNA): TGTGCCAGCAGGAGACAGGGTGATGGCTACACCTTC. Protein product: CASRRQGDGYTF.

This clonotype was seen once. The chain joins TRBV3-1 to TRBJ2-3; D unclear. The germline V gene has CDR1 LGHDT and CDR2 YNNKEL (reference sequence). The CDR3 is 13 residues long. With 1 base removed from V and 2 bases from J, the gap between germline ends came to 4 bases. The CDR3 reads CASSQAVTDTQYF. Written as DNA, the CDR3 is TGTGCCAGCAGCCAAGCCGTCACAGATACGCAGTATTTT.

The chain couples TRBV20-1 to TRBJ2-1, with D perhaps being TRBD1 or TRBD2 (5 bases each). The V gene's germline CDR1 is DFQATT and CDR2 SNEGSKA (reference sequence). The CDR3 runs 14 residues. V lost 2 bases, J lost 5 bases, and 13 bases lay in between. DNA of the CDR3: TGCAGTGCTAGATGGGGCCTAGCCAACAATGAGCAGTTCTTC. Translated, it gives CSARWGLANNEQFF.

The chain links TRBV6-5 to TRBJ2-7; possibly TRBD1 or TRBD2 for D (5 bases each). This CDR3 has 16 residues. V shed 0 bases and J shed 0 bases, with 12 bases lying between them. Germline values: CDR1 MNHEY, CDR2 SVGAGI. As DNA, the CDR3 is TGTGCCAGCAGTTACTCGAGGGGCTGGAGCTCCTACGAGCAGTACTTC. It translates to CASSYSRGWSSYEQYF.

The gene calls are TRBV7-9 and TRBJ2-1; 9 bases match TRBD1. The ends lost 8 bases at V and 8 bases at J; junction bases unmatched: 10. The germline CDR1 and CDR2 sequences are SEHNR and FQNEAQ (reference sequence). This CDR3 comprises 14 residues. The CDR3 here is CASGGDRVRHEQFF. CDR3 in DNA: TGTGCCAGCGGGGGGGACAGGGTTCGTCATGAGCAGTTCTTC.

This sequence joins TRBV11-3 and TRBJ2-1; D is unresolved. V lost 5 bases to trimming and J lost 2 bases, with 10 bases between them. Germline V gene data show CDR1 as SGHNT and CDR2 as YENEEA. This CDR3 has 14 amino acids. The CDR3 sequence is CASSPPSPYNEQFF. Written as DNA, the CDR3 is TGTGCCAGCAGCCCCCCGAGCCCCTACAATGAGCAGTTCTTC.